These 23 T cell receptor beta chains were sequenced from one sample in a study of blood T cell repertoires in COVID-19. This table comes from immunoSEQ multiplex PCR, and its TCRdb copy is limited to in-frame clones, with some not included. The sample has about 16,000 clones, roughly 91% seen once. The specimen was peripheral blood. All receptors come from a man in his fifties or sixties with acute or convalescent COVID-19.

The gene calls are TRBV9 and TRBJ2-5; maybe TRBD1 (5 bases). V was pared by 1 base and J by 4 bases, with 8 bases between. From germline, CDR1 is SGDLS and CDR2 YYNGEE. The CDR3 is 13 residues long. CDR3 amino acids: CASSVRGGETQYF. DNA for the CDR3: TGTGCCAGCAGCGTAAGGGGTGGAGAGACCCAGTACTTC. The variable domain in full, completed from reference TRBV9 and TRBJ2-5, reads DSGVTQTPKHLITATGQRVTLRCSPRSGDLSVYWYQQSLDQGLQFLIQYYNGEERAKGNILERFSAQQFPDLHSELNLSSLELGDSALYFCASSVRGGETQYFGPGTRLLVL.

CDR3 coding DNA: TGTGCCAGCAGCTACAGGGTGCGGGACACTGAAGCTTTCTTT. Its protein product is CASSYRVRDTEAFF. J is TRBJ1-1 and V is TRBV13; tentatively, D is TRBD1 (6 bases). In germline, CDR1 is PRHDT, CDR2 FYEKMQ (reference sequence). The CDR3 is 14 residues long. Trimming cost V 4 bases and J 3 bases, with 12 bases left between them.

The genes are TRBV27 and TRBJ1-1; 7 nucleotides agree with TRBD1. From germline, CDR1 is MNHEY and CDR2 SMNVEV (reference sequence). The CDR3 runs 15 residues. V lost 1 base and J lost 8; bases outside the gene matches: 10. This CDR3 reads CASSLFGGQTFEAFF. In DNA form, the CDR3 reads TGTGCCAGCAGTTTATTCGGGGGACAGACCTTCGAAGCTTTCTTT.

The genes are TRBV7-9 and TRBJ2-1, with 8 bases identical to TRBD2. Germline CDR1 is SEHNR and CDR2 is FQNEAQ (reference sequence). The CDR3 has 16 amino acids. V was pared by 4 bases and J by 0 bases, with 5 bases of the junction left unmatched. CDR3 amino acids: CASSSVAGSSYNEQFF. CDR3 DNA sequence: TGTGCCAGCAGCTCGGTAGCGGGAAGCTCCTACAATGAGCAGTTCTTC.

The rearrangement links TRBV7-8 to TRBJ1-5; 9 bases align to TRBD1. Germline CDR1 is SGHVS and CDR2 is FQNEAQ. V lost 3 bases to trimming and J lost 7 bases; unmatched junction nucleotides: 7. The CDR3 consists of 15 residues. For the CDR3, the DNA is TGTGCCAGCAGCTTCGACGGGACAGGGAAACAGCCCCAGCATTTT. Protein: CASSFDGTGKQPQHF.

The chain couples TRBV28 to TRBJ2-5; 9 nucleotides line up with TRBD2. J lost 4 bases, V lost 2 bases, and 2 bases had no gene match. The germline V gene has CDR1 MDHEN and CDR2 SYDVKM. The CDR3 consists of 14 residues. In nucleotides, the CDR3 is TGTGCCAGCAGTTTAGCGGGAGGGCCAGAGACCCAGTACTTC. This sequence encodes CASSLAGGPETQYF.

The chain is built from TRBV5-6 and TRBJ2-7; D call uncertain. The V gene's germline CDR1 is SGHDT and CDR2 YYEEEE. CDR3 size: 13 residues. The V gene lost 2 bases and the J gene lost 2 bases, with 8 bases spanning the gap. DNA of the CDR3: TGTGCCAGCAGCTTTGGAGTAGCCTACGAGCAGTACTTC. Its translation: CASSFGVAYEQYF.

This clone was observed a handful of times. The chain uses TRBV25-1 and TRBJ1-4, with TRBD1 identical over 11 bases. This CDR3 is built from 16 residues. Germline CDR1 MGHDK, CDR2 SYGVNS. The trim removed 4 bases at V and 4 bases at J, leaving 5 bases unmatched. This chain's CDR3 is CASSGDRGGLNEKLFF. In DNA, the CDR3 is TGTGCCAGCAGTGGGGACAGGGGGGGGCTTAATGAAAAACTGTTTTTT.

The chain couples TRBV3-1 (or the pseudogene TRBV3-2) to TRBJ1-3; D may be TRBD1 (6 bases). Trimming took 0 bases from V and 0 from J, leaving 15 bases between them. Germline V lookup: CDR1 LGHDT, CDR2 YNNKEL (reference sequence). The CDR3 is 18 amino acids. This chain's CDR3 is CASSQDLKTGLSGNTIYF. The CDR3 DNA reads as TGTGCCAGCAGCCAAGATCTTAAGACAGGCCTCTCTGGAAACACCATATATTTT.

The genes are TRBV10-2 and TRBJ2-1, with TRBD2 matching over 10 bases. Germline CDR1 is WSHSY and CDR2 is SAAADI. This CDR3 contains 14 residues. The V gene end was trimmed by 5 bases and the J gene end by 7 bases; junction bases not matched to a gene: 5. The CDR3 protein is CASSTGTSDNEQFF. The CDR3 bases are TGCGCCAGCAGTACCGGGACTAGCGATAATGAGCAGTTCTTC.

The chain uses TRBV10-2 and TRBJ2-1, with 9 bases identical to TRBD1. In germline, CDR1 is WSHSY, CDR2 SAAADI. The CDR3 has 16 residues. The V gene end was trimmed by 2 bases and the J gene end by 3 bases; junction bases not matched to a gene: 5. The DNA for the CDR3 is TGCGCCAGCAGTGAGCTGGGACAGGGCTTCTACAATGAGCAGTTCTTC. Translated, it gives CASSELGQGFYNEQFF.

The chain is built from TRBV29-1 and TRBJ1-1; tentatively, D is TRBD1 (5 bases). The V gene lost 1 base and the J gene lost 4 bases, with 13 bases spanning the gap. The CDR3 runs to 14 residues. Looked up from germline, CDR1 is SQVTM and CDR2 is ANQGSEA. CDR3 coding DNA: TGCAGCGTTGAAGTTGTGGGGCTCGGCACTGAAGCTTTCTTT. It yields the protein CSVEVVGLGTEAFF.

V usage is TRBV28 and J usage is TRBJ1-5; D remains ambiguous. The CDR3 is made up of 17 amino acids. CDR1 is MDHEN and CDR2 is SYDVKM in the germline V gene. V was pared by 2 bases and J by 0 bases, with 14 bases between. CDR3 sequence reads: CASSLPIWQISNQPQHF. CDR3 DNA sequence: TGTGCCAGCAGTTTACCCATCTGGCAGATTAGCAATCAGCCCCAGCATTTT.

The rearrangement uses TRBV28 and TRBJ1-1; D is possibly TRBD1 (5 bases). Germline V gene lookup returns CDR1 MDHEN and CDR2 SYDVKM. The CDR3 is 15 amino acids. Trimming took 4 bases from V and 7 from J, leaving 19 bases between them. The DNA for the CDR3 is TGTGCCAGCAGTTCTCCCAGACAGCTGGAAGATGAAGCTTTCTTT. Translation: CASSSPRQLEDEAFF.

This chain connects TRBV5-5 to TRBJ2-1; 10 bases line up with TRBD2. This CDR3 region has 14 residues. Germline CDR1 reads SGHKS; CDR2 reads YYEKEE (reference sequence). J lost 15 bases, V lost 0 bases, and 9 bases had no gene match. The CDR3 here is CASSLVSSGRGGFF. DNA of the CDR3: TGTGCCAGCAGCTTGGTCTCTAGCGGGAGAGGGGGGTTCTTC.

The rearrangement joins TRBV6-5 to TRBJ1-2, with D possibly being TRBD1 (6 bases). This CDR3 has 14 residues. The V gene's germline CDR1 is MNHEY and CDR2 SVGAGI. Trimming took 4 bases from V and 8 from J, leaving 17 bases between them. The DNA for the CDR3 is TGTGCCAGCAGTTTCCTTGACAGGAGTTGGGGCTACACCTTC. It translates to CASSFLDRSWGYTF.

V usage is TRBV10-3 and J usage is TRBJ2-5; D is unclear. Germline V lookup: CDR1 ENHRY, CDR2 SYGVKD. V lost 0 bases to trimming and J lost 0 bases, with 5 bases between them. The length of the CDR3 is 14 residues. In nucleotides, the CDR3 is TGTGCCATCAGTGAGTCACGGGACCAAGAGACCCAGTACTTC. Its protein is CAISESRDQETQYF.

This CDR3 reads CASSQAGTDYEQYF. CDR3 DNA sequence: TGCGCCAGCAGCCAAGCCGGGACAGACTACGAGCAGTACTTC. The chain links TRBV4-1 to TRBJ2-7; 7 bases agree with TRBD1. The J segment lost 3 bases and the V segment lost 1 base, leaving 3 bases of the junction unmatched. The length of the CDR3 is 14 residues. From germline, CDR1 is MGHRA and CDR2 YSYEKL.

V is TRBV7-3 and J is TRBJ2-2; the match to TRBD2 covers 8 bases. The V gene end was trimmed by 5 bases and the J gene end by 1 base; junction bases not matched to a gene: 0. The CDR3 sequence is 14 residues long. Germline V gene sequence: CDR1 SGHTA, CDR2 FQGTGA. The CDR3: CASSLAGNTGELFF. The CDR3 bases are TGTGCCAGCAGCCTAGCGGGGAACACCGGGGAGCTGTTTTTT.

The chain's CDR3 is CASSLRLRVNEQFF. The CDR3 region has the DNA TGTGCCAGCAGCTTGAGGTTACGGGTGAATGAGCAGTTCTTC. The chain is built from TRBV5-4 and TRBJ2-1; D gene ambiguous. This CDR3 spans 14 amino acids. CDR1 and CDR2 (germline): SGHNT, YYREEE (reference sequence). V shed 1 base and J shed 7 bases, with 12 bases lying between them.

The chain links TRBV9 to TRBJ1-2, with TRBD1 identical over 7 bases. The V and J ends lost 4 bases and 2 bases, in that order; junction bases with no gene match: 8. Germline V gene data show CDR1 as SGDLS and CDR2 as YYNGEE. The CDR3 length is 15 residues. As DNA, the CDR3 is TGTGCCAGCAGCCCGACGACAGGGACGAACTATGGCTACACCTTC. It translates to CASSPTTGTNYGYTF.

This rearrangement joins TRBV28 to TRBJ1-2; no reliable D call. Looked up from germline, CDR1 is MDHEN and CDR2 is SYDVKM. This CDR3 region has 12 residues. Trimming left V 2 bases short and J 8 bases short, with 9 bases between. This CDR3 is CASSLRGYGYTF. The CDR3, as DNA: TGTGCCAGCAGTTTACGGGGTTACGGCTACACCTTC.

The V and J genes are TRBV18 and TRBJ1-1, with 7 bases that match TRBD1. The CDR3 has 14 residues. Germline-derived CDR1 and CDR2 are KGHSH and LQKENI. V was clipped by 1 base and J by 6 bases; unmatched bases: 5. The CDR3 region is CASSPLQGTAEAFF. CDR3 sequence (DNA): TGTGCCAGCTCACCACTACAGGGGACGGCTGAAGCTTTCTTT.